Listed here are 21 T cell receptor beta chains from one sample, sequenced in a study of blood T cell repertoires in COVID-19. Clones were read by immunoSEQ multiplex PCR, and TCRdb kept only the in-frame ones, dropping some. The data hold about 120,000 clones, with roughly 84% observed a single time. Sequencing input: peripheral blood. The origin of the receptors is a woman in her forties with acute or convalescent COVID-19.

This clone was picked up a small number of times. The chain links TRBV2 to TRBJ2-7; D is perhaps TRBD2 (5 bases). Trimming took 3 bases from V and 5 from J, leaving 14 bases between them. The length of the CDR3 is 14 residues. CDR1 is SNHLY, CDR2 FYNNEI, per germline. The CDR3 bases are TGTGCCAGCAGTGAGGGAGAATTCGGGCACGAGCAGTACTTC. It is translated as CASSEGEFGHEQYF.

The chain links TRBV21-1 to TRBJ2-7; TRBD1, the table's D call, lacks a check against the DNA. TRBV21-1 constitutes a pseudogene. This CDR3 comprises 17 residues. The CDR3 is CASSKALYYRGRDEQYF. CDR3 DNA sequence: TGTGCCAGCAGCAAAGCGCTTTATTACAGGGGGAGGGACGAGCAGTACTTC.

The chain combines TRBV3-1 (or the pseudogene TRBV3-2) with TRBJ1-2; 10 bases match TRBD1. V trimming: 5 bases; J trimming: 4 bases; junction bases outside the gene matches: 4. The germline V gene encodes CDR1 LGHDT and CDR2 YNNKEL (reference sequence). The CDR3 is 14 amino acids. The CDR3 loop reads CASSDRGRFYGYTF. The CDR3 DNA reads as TGTGCCAGCAGCGACAGGGGGCGCTTCTATGGCTACACCTTC.

This rearrangement joins TRBV12-5 to TRBJ1-5; D remains unclear. Trimming stripped 6 bases from V and 4 bases from J, with 4 bases between. From germline, CDR1 is LGHNT and CDR2 FRNRAP. CDR3 length equals 11 residues. CDR3 bases: TGTGCTAGTGGGACAAATCAGCCCCAGCATTTT. It yields the protein CASGTNQPQHF. The full variable domain, its missing parts supplied by reference TRBV12-5 and TRBJ1-5, is DARVTQTPRHKVTEMGQEVTMRCQPILGHNTVFWYRQTMMQGLELLAYFRNRAPLDDSGMPKDRFSAEMPDATLATLKIQPSEPRDSAVYFCASGTNQPQHFGDGTRLSIL.

Many counts were recorded for this clone. V gene TRBV9 combines with J gene TRBJ1-6, with 11 nucleotides matching TRBD1. The V and J ends lost 0 bases and 9 bases, in that order; junction bases with no gene match: 2. Germline CDR1 SGDLS, CDR2 YYNGEE. CDR3 length: 15 amino acids. In nucleotides, the CDR3 is TGTGCCAGCAGCGTAGGGACAGGGGGCAGTTCACCCCTCCACTTT. Amino acids: CASSVGTGGSSPLHF. The variable domain in full, with the rest retrieved from reference TRBV9 and TRBJ1-6, is DSGVTQTPKHLITATGQRVTLRCSPRSGDLSVYWYQQSLDQGLQFLIQYYNGEERAKGNILERFSAQQFPDLHSELNLSSLELGDSALYFCASSVGTGGSSPLHFGNGTRLTVT.

The chain is built from TRBV4-1 and TRBJ2-1, with D tentatively TRBD2 (6 bases). Trimming cost V 0 bases and J 6 bases, with 9 bases left between them. There are 14 residues in the CDR3. Germline CDR1 reads MGHRA; CDR2 reads YSYEKL. This CDR3 reads CASSQERESNEQFF. The CDR3 nucleotides are TGCGCCAGCAGCCAAGAACGGGAGTCCAATGAGCAGTTCTTC.

The gene calls are TRBV6-5 and TRBJ2-1, with 10 bases lining up with TRBD2. Unmatched junction bases numbered 2, after V lost 6 bases and J lost 0 bases. The CDR3 has 15 residues. CDR1 is MNHEY and CDR2 is SVGAGI in the germline V gene. The CDR3 coding sequence is TGTGCCAGCAGGATAGCGGGGGGCTCCTACAATGAGCAGTTCTTC. Protein: CASRIAGGSYNEQFF.

The sample holds a few counts of this clone. The chain has TRBV5-1 and TRBJ2-1; 12 bases align to TRBD2. Trimming at V came to 3 bases and at J to 4 bases, leaving 2 bases not matched to a gene. The germline V gene encodes CDR1 SGHRS and CDR2 YFSETQ. This CDR3 is built from 15 residues. As DNA, the CDR3 is TGCGCCAGCAGCTGGACTAGCGGGGATTACAATGAGCAGTTCTTC. Its translation is CASSWTSGDYNEQFF.

This chain connects TRBV29-1 to TRBJ2-3; a weak D match, TRBD1 (5 bases). Germline-derived CDR1 and CDR2 are SQVTM and ANQGSEA. The CDR3 extends over 13 amino acids. The V gene lost 3 bases and the J gene lost 1 base, with 8 bases spanning the gap. CDR3 residues: CSVDEQGTDTQYF. The CDR3 nucleotides read TGCAGCGTTGACGAACAGGGCACAGATACGCAGTATTTT.

The rearrangement uses TRBV4-3 and TRBJ1-4; D gene ambiguous. V was clipped by 1 base and J by 4 bases, with 13 bases between them. Per the germline V gene, CDR1 is LGHNA and CDR2 is YSLEER. The CDR3 consists of 16 residues. The CDR3 DNA follows: TGCGCCAGCAGCCAAGGGGTGGGCAGTCTTAATGAAAAACTGTTTTTT. Its protein is CASSQGVGSLNEKLFF.

The gene calls are TRBV6-5 and TRBJ2-1; no reliable D call. This CDR3 has 14 amino acids. CDR1 MNHEY and CDR2 SVGAGI come from the germline V gene. V lost 9 bases, J lost 1 base, and 13 bases lay in between. In DNA, the CDR3 is TGTGCCAGTCTAGAAGGCAGATCCTACAATGAGCAGTTCTTC. Translation: CASLEGRSYNEQFF.

The chain employs TRBV30 and TRBJ1-1, with 9 bases fitting TRBD1. The germline V gene has CDR1 GTSNPN and CDR2 SVGIG (reference sequence). J gave up 2 bases and V 4 bases, and 5 bases lay outside the gene matches. The CDR3 loop spans 14 amino acids. The CDR3: CAWTWTGVNTEAFF. The CDR3 DNA sequence: TGTGCCTGGACCTGGACAGGGGTAAACACTGAAGCTTTCTTT.

The CDR3 protein is CASRGTGETTEAFF. The CDR3 coding sequence is TGTGCCAGCAGGGGGACAGGGGAGACGACTGAAGCTTTCTTT. The gene calls are TRBV2 and TRBJ1-1, with 10 positions matching TRBD1. V was clipped by 6 bases and J by 5 bases; unmatched bases: 6. Germline V CDR1 and CDR2: SNHLY, FYNNEI. The CDR3 runs to 14 residues.

The chain joins TRBV7-2 to TRBJ1-4; 9 nucleotides line up with TRBD1. CDR3 size: 17 residues. CDR1 and CDR2 from the germline V gene are SGHTA and FQGNSA. V was pared by 4 bases and J by 4 bases, with 10 bases of the junction left unmatched. The CDR3 here is CASSSSRDRVLNEKLFF. The CDR3 DNA sequence: TGTGCCAGCAGCTCTTCCCGGGACAGGGTCCTTAATGAAAAACTGTTTTTT.

The DNA for the CDR3 is TGTGCCAGCAGTGGAGACTACGAGCAGTACTTC. This sequence encodes CASSGDYEQYF. The V call is TRBV2, the J call TRBJ2-7; D is unclear. Germline CDR1 SNHLY, CDR2 FYNNEI. The CDR3 loop spans 11 amino acids. The germline V and J ends were trimmed by 4 bases and 3 bases, with 4 bases remaining between them.

V and J are TRBV14 and TRBJ1-1; D unresolved. The germline V gene encodes CDR1 SGHDN and CDR2 FVKESK. The ends were cut back, 3 bases at V and 10 bases at J, with 15 bases in the middle. The CDR3 is 13 amino acids. The chain's CDR3 is CASSHGLGRGAFF. CDR3 coding DNA: TGTGCCAGCAGCCATGGTTTAGGGCGGGGAGCTTTCTTT. Variable domain in full (rest from reference TRBV14 and TRBJ1-1): EAGVTQFPSHSVIEKGQTVTLRCDPISGHDNLYWYRRVMGKEIKFLLHFVKESKQDESGMPNNRFLAERTGGTYSTLKVQPAELEDSGVYFCASSHGLGRGAFFGQGTRLTVV.

The CDR3 nucleotides are TGCGCCAGCAGTGGCGGGGAGGGAGAGACCCAGTACTTC. Its translation is CASSGGEGETQYF. The rearrangement uses TRBV5-1 and TRBJ2-5; TRBD2 matches at 7 bases. Germline CDR1 reads SGHRS; CDR2 reads YFSETQ. The CDR3 runs to 13 residues. V lost 5 bases, J lost 4 bases, and 5 bases stayed unmatched.

The chain has TRBV19 and TRBJ2-7, with 9 bases that match TRBD1. The germline V gene encodes CDR1 LNHDA and CDR2 SQIVND (reference sequence). The CDR3 is 15 amino acids. V shed 6 bases, J shed 0 bases, and the junction held 6 bases outside the gene matches. In DNA, the CDR3 is TGTGCCAGTAGGACAGGGGGTACCGCCTCCTACGAGCAGTACTTC. It specifies CASRTGGTASYEQYF.

The chain uses TRBV4-1 and TRBJ1-3; a possible D gene is TRBD1 (5 bases). Germline values: CDR1 MGHRA, CDR2 YSYEKL. V lost 4 bases and J 0 bases, leaving 16 bases between the germline ends. The CDR3 has 17 residues. CDR3 nucleotide sequence: TGCGCCAGCAGCCGAAGTCAGGGCTCTGGCTCTGGAAACACCATATATTTT. Amino acid sequence: CASSRSQGSGSGNTIYF.

The genes are TRBV5-1 and TRBJ1-4; D not certain. In germline, CDR1 is SGHRS, CDR2 YFSETQ. The ends were cut back, 4 bases at V and 0 bases at J, with 7 bases in the middle. The CDR3 is 14 residues long. The CDR3 DNA sequence: TGCGCCAGCAGCCCGAGTGCAACTAATGAAAAACTGTTTTTT. It is translated as CASSPSATNEKLFF.

The CDR3 sequence: CASSIMVGRGAYGYTF. The CDR3 nucleotides read TGTGCCAGTAGTATAATGGTCGGCAGGGGGGCCTATGGCTACACCTTC. This rearrangement joins TRBV19 to TRBJ1-2; 7 bases match TRBD1. V dropped 2 bases and J dropped 4; count of bases not matched to a gene: 10. The CDR3 loop spans 16 amino acids. Germline lookup yields CDR1 LNHDA and CDR2 SQIVND (reference sequence).